Following are 29 T cell receptor beta chains from one sample sequenced in a study of CD8 T cells in ankylosing spondylitis. Which antigens these TCRs recognize remains unknown. TCRdb re-derived calls from the 5' RACE reads in MiXCR, one entry per CDR3 protein. This sample carries approximately 300,000 distinct CDR3 sequences, roughly 8% of them seen once, and the ten largest clones take 14% to 15%. Findings and limits, study-wide: Roughly eight highly homologous variants made up a TCR beta motif that seemed to typify ankylosing spondylitis blood.

The sample comprised blood, either unsorted or a sorted T cell fraction (not recorded which). The receptors stem from a male donor with ankylosing spondylitis.

This clonotype came up a few times. The CDR3 sequence is CATSRVVTGGPYTQYF. CDR3 coding DNA: TGTGCCACCAGCAGAGTGGTGACAGGGGGCCCATATACGCAGTATTTT. The rearrangement links TRBV15 to TRBJ2-3; 10 nucleotides agree with TRBD1. Germline assignment: CDR1 LNHNV and CDR2 YYDKDF (reference sequence). J was trimmed by 7 bases and V by 1 base; bases with no gene match: 8. The CDR3 is made up of 16 amino acids.

This clonotype was counted ten times or more. This chain connects TRBV7-3 to TRBJ2-7; tentatively, D is TRBD2 (6 bases). Trimming removed 5 bases at V and 4 bases at J, with 12 bases between. The CDR3 extends over 13 amino acids. Germline V gene lookup returns CDR1 SGHTA and CDR2 FQGTGA. The CDR3 here is CASSPGTFYEQYF. The CDR3 region has the DNA TGTGCCAGCAGCCCGGGGACTTTTTACGAGCAGTACTTC.

The chain links TRBV5-1 to TRBJ1-2; D might be TRBD1 (5 bases). Germline assignment: CDR1 SGHRS and CDR2 YFSETQ. The CDR3 is 15 residues long. Between the trimmed V and J ends, which lost 4 bases and 1 base, there was a span of 14 bases. The CDR3, as DNA: TGCGCCAGCAGCACCCGGGACTTAGATAACTATGGCTACACCTTC. Residues: CASSTRDLDNYGYTF. Supplemented by reference TRBV5-1 and TRBJ1-2, the full variable domain reads KAGVTQTPRYLIKTRGQQVTLSCSPISGHRSVSWYQQTPGQGLQFLFEYFSETQRNKGNFPGRFSGRQFSNSRSEMNVSTLELGDSALYLCASSTRDLDNYGYTFGSGTRLTVV.

The table lists this clonotype with a few counts. J is TRBJ2-7 and V is TRBV7-9, with D possibly TRBD2 on 6 matching bases. Germline V CDR1 and CDR2: SEHNR, FQNEAQ (reference sequence). The CDR3 extends over 14 amino acids. Trimming left V 5 bases short and J 7 bases short, with 18 bases between. The CDR3 protein is CASSPSGPAGEQYF. The CDR3 coding sequence is TGTGCCAGCAGCCCAAGCGGGCCGGCAGGAGAGCAGTACTTC.

The chain recombines TRBV20-1 with TRBJ2-3; TRBD2 matches 7 bases. Germline V CDR1 and CDR2: DFQATT, SNEGSKA (reference sequence). CDR3 length equals 15 residues. J gave up 3 bases and V 6 bases, and 12 bases lay outside the gene matches. CDR3: CSANLASSGTDTQYF. CDR3 DNA sequence: TGCAGTGCAAACCTCGCGTCTAGCGGAACAGATACGCAGTATTTT.

This clonotype was observed a handful of times. The chain employs TRBV20-1 and TRBJ1-5, with a weak D call TRBD1 (5 bases). The V end was cut by 2 bases, the J end by 6 bases, with 11 bases between. From germline, CDR1 is DFQATT and CDR2 SNEGSKA (reference sequence). The CDR3 contains 13 residues. The CDR3 reads CSARSQGGQPQHF. The DNA for the CDR3 is TGCAGTGCTAGAAGCCAGGGAGGTCAGCCCCAGCATTTT.

This clonotype was detected only a few times. The chain employs TRBV7-2 and TRBJ2-2; D possibly matches TRBD1 or TRBD2 (6 bases each). CDR1 is SGHTA and CDR2 is FQGNSA in the germline V gene. The CDR3 extends over 16 amino acids. Trimming pared 5 bases from V and 10 bases from J, leaving 23 bases between. In DNA form, the CDR3 reads TGTGCCAGCAGCCCCCGGGGGACAAGGCTCTCGGTGGAGCTGTTTTTT. This gives the protein CASSPRGTRLSVELFF. Drawing the rest from reference TRBV7-2 and TRBJ2-2, the complete variable domain is GAGVSQSPSNKVTEKGKDVELRCDPISGHTALYWYRQSLGQGLEFLIYFQGNSAPDKSGLPSDRFSAERTGGSVSTLTIQRTQQEDSAVYLCASSPRGTRLSVELFFGEGSRLTVL.

This clonotype was found a few times. The chain is built from TRBV6-2 or TRBV6-3 and TRBJ2-3; 8 nucleotides agree with TRBD2. This CDR3 contains 16 residues. Germline V gene lookup returns CDR1 MNHEY and CDR2 SVGEGT. Trimming at V came to 2 bases and at J to 2 bases, leaving 6 bases not matched to a gene. The CDR3 protein is CASSYGLAGSTDTQYF. CDR3 bases: TGTGCCAGCAGTTACGGGCTAGCGGGCTCCACAGATACGCAGTATTTT.

The sample holds a few counts of this clonotype. The genes are TRBV29-1 and TRBJ2-6; tentatively, D is TRBD1 or TRBD2 (5 bases each). The CDR3 spans 17 residues. Trimming stripped 3 bases from V and 0 bases from J, with 15 bases between. Germline values: CDR1 SQVTM, CDR2 ANQGSEA. CDR3 bases: TGCAGCGTTGAGGCAGGGACCTACCTCTCTGGGGCCAACGTCCTGACTTTC. It encodes CSVEAGTYLSGANVLTF. The full variable domain, completed using reference TRBV29-1 and TRBJ2-6, is SAVISQKPSRDICQRGTSLTIQCQVDSQVTMMFWYRQQPGQSLTLIATANQGSEATYESGFVIDKFPISRPNLTFSTLTVSNMSPEDSSIYLCSVEAGTYLSGANVLTFGAGSRLTVL.

This clonotype was picked up a small number of times. The genes are TRBV5-1 and TRBJ2-3; D is tentatively TRBD1 or TRBD2 (5 bases each). The CDR3 totals 15 residues. The V gene's germline CDR1 is SGHRS and CDR2 YFSETQ. Trimming cost V 4 bases and J 0 bases, with 12 bases left between them. CDR3 DNA sequence: TGCGCCAGCAGCGGGGGACCGAAAAGCACAGATACGCAGTATTTT. It is translated as CASSGGPKSTDTQYF.

In this sample, this clonotype turned up many times. The CDR3 sequence is CASSFLAGGGSYNEQFF. CDR3 bases: TGCGCCAGCAGCTTTCTAGCGGGAGGGGGCTCCTACAATGAGCAGTTCTTC. The gene calls are TRBV5-1 and TRBJ2-1, with 12 bases aligning to TRBD2. There are 17 residues in the CDR3. J lost 0 bases, V lost 2 bases, and 3 bases had no gene match. Germline CDR1 and CDR2: SGHRS and YFSETQ.

The chain recombines TRBV20-1 with TRBJ2-1; D remains unclear. CDR1 and CDR2 from the germline V gene are DFQATT and SNEGSKA (reference sequence). The CDR3 covers 17 residues. Trimming shortened V by 5 bases and J by 7 bases, and 27 bases separated the two germline ends. CDR3 in DNA: TGCAGTGCTCCTCAAGTCCCCCTTAATCCCGACGGGAATGAGCAGTTCTTC. Translating gives CSAPQVPLNPDGNEQFF.

This clonotype was counted ten times or more. The chain carries TRBV11-2 and TRBJ2-1; 12 bases agree with TRBD2. The V and J ends lost 4 bases and 8 bases, in that order; junction bases with no gene match: 9. Germline loops: CDR1 SGHAT, CDR2 FQNNGV. CDR3 length equals 16 residues. Written as DNA, the CDR3 is TGTGCCAGCAGCTCCCAGCGACTAGCGGGAGTGCATGAGCAGTTCTTC. As protein: CASSSQRLAGVHEQFF.

V gene TRBV10-3 combines with J gene TRBJ2-1; the D gene is possibly TRBD2 (6 bases). V lost 3 bases and J lost 8, with 17 bases in between. Germline assignment: CDR1 ENHRY and CDR2 SYGVKD. This CDR3 is built from 15 residues. The CDR3 nucleotides are TGTGCCATCAGTGACGGGCTGGAGGAGGGGTATGAGCAGTTCTTC. This sequence encodes CAISDGLEEGYEQFF.

The CDR3 protein is CATSRDGGRVGETQYF. The CDR3, as DNA: TGTGCCACCAGCAGAGACGGCGGGAGAGTCGGAGAGACCCAGTACTTC. The chain joins TRBV15 to TRBJ2-5; TRBD2 agrees at 7 bases. The CDR3 spans 16 residues. The germline gives CDR1 LNHNV, CDR2 YYDKDF (reference sequence). J was trimmed by 4 bases and V by 0 bases; bases with no gene match: 8.

This clonotype was counted a few times. V gene TRBV20-1 combines with J gene TRBJ2-7; a possible D gene is TRBD2 (6 bases). V shed 5 bases and J shed 1 base, with 9 bases lying between them. The CDR3 spans 12 residues. Germline lookup yields CDR1 DFQATT and CDR2 SNEGSKA (reference sequence). This chain's CDR3 is CSAFGTSYEQYF. As DNA, the CDR3 is TGCAGTGCTTTCGGGACTTCCTACGAGCAGTACTTC.

V usage is TRBV20-1 and J usage is TRBJ1-4; the D gene is possibly TRBD1 (6 bases). From germline, CDR1 is DFQATT and CDR2 SNEGSKA (reference sequence). This CDR3 region has 13 residues. Trimming cost V 4 bases and J 6 bases, with 12 bases left between them. The CDR3: CSAKGQGHEKLFF. CDR3 bases: TGCAGTGCTAAGGGGCAGGGGCATGAAAAACTGTTTTTT.

This chain uses TRBV5-8 with TRBJ2-2, with 7 bases fitting TRBD2. With V trimmed by 0 bases and J by 4 bases, 9 bases remained unmatched. The germline gives CDR1 SGHTS, CDR2 YDEGEE. This CDR3 is 17 amino acids long. CDR3 region: CASSLGVLAASTGELFF. The CDR3 DNA follows: TGTGCCAGCAGCTTGGGAGTGCTAGCGGCGAGCACCGGGGAGCTGTTTTTT.

Many counts were recorded for this clonotype. The gene calls are TRBV12-3 or TRBV12-4 and TRBJ2-1, with D possibly TRBD2 on 6 matching bases. The CDR3 has 14 amino acids. The V gene lost 7 bases and the J gene lost 8 bases, with 18 bases spanning the gap. In DNA form, the CDR3 reads TGTGCCAGCACCTCAACGGAGGGGAGTTATGAGCAGTTCTTC. This translates into CASTSTEGSYEQFF.

Ten or more counts support this clonotype. The rearrangement uses TRBV12-3 or TRBV12-4 and TRBJ2-1; TRBD1 agrees at 9 bases. The CDR3 is 16 amino acids. J gave up 6 bases and V 6 bases, and 12 bases lay outside the gene matches. The CDR3 bases are TGTGCCAGCAGCCTAAGGGCGGACAGGGGAATCAATGAGCAGTTCTTC. This translates into CASSLRADRGINEQFF.

The table lists this clonotype with a few counts. This rearrangement joins TRBV9 to TRBJ2-7, with D uncertain. The ends were cut back, 0 bases at V and 2 bases at J, with 9 bases in the middle. The CDR3 runs to 14 residues. Looked up from germline, CDR1 is SGDLS and CDR2 is YYNGEE. CDR3 amino acids: CASSVEGSPYEQYF. The CDR3 region has the DNA TGTGCCAGCAGCGTAGAGGGCAGCCCCTACGAGCAGTACTTC.

The sample holds many counts of this clonotype. The chain has TRBV3-1 and TRBJ1-3; the D gene is possibly TRBD1 (5 bases). The V gene lost 3 bases and the J gene lost 0 bases, with 9 bases spanning the gap. The germline CDR1 and CDR2 sequences are LGHDT and YNNKEL (reference sequence). The CDR3 totals 15 residues. DNA for the CDR3: TGTGCCAGCAGCCAGGGGGGAAGCTCTGGAAACACCATATATTTT. It specifies CASSQGGSSGNTIYF. Full variable domain (rest looked up from reference TRBV3-1 and TRBJ1-3): DTAVSQTPKYLVTQMGNDKSIKCEQNLGHDTMYWYKQDSKKFLKIMFSYNNKELIINETVPNRFSPKSPDKAHLNLHINSLELGDSAVYFCASSQGGSSGNTIYFGEGSWLTVV.

This clonotype showed up many times. This sequence joins TRBV12-3 or TRBV12-4 and TRBJ2-7; 8 nucleotides align to TRBD2. Trimming took 1 base from V and 3 from J; bases not matched to a gene: 2. The CDR3 length is 14 residues. Here the CDR3 DNA reads TGTGCCAGCAGTTTAGGGACTAGCAGCTACGAGCAGTACTTC. Protein: CASSLGTSSYEQYF.

This clonotype has ten or more counts. The chain carries TRBV15 and TRBJ2-1, with 8 bases lining up with TRBD2. The V and J ends lost 0 bases and 3 bases, in that order; junction bases with no gene match: 4. Germline V CDR1 and CDR2: LNHNV, YYDKDF (reference sequence). The CDR3 is 16 amino acids. CDR3 in DNA: TGTGCCACCAGCAGAGAACTAGCGGTAAACTACAATGAGCAGTTCTTC. It codes for CATSRELAVNYNEQFF.

This clonotype has more than one count but fewer than ten. The chain employs TRBV9 and TRBJ2-7; 8 nucleotides line up with TRBD1. Germline V gives CDR1 SGDLS, CDR2 YYNGEE. The junction had 6 bases not matched to a gene; V was cut back by 0 bases and J by 7 bases. This CDR3 is built from 14 residues. The CDR3 coding sequence is TGTGCCAGCAGCGTAGTCGAGAGACAGGGGGAGCAGTACTTC. Its protein product is CASSVVERQGEQYF.

This clonotype was seen just once. The rearrangement joins TRBV20-1 to TRBJ2-1; TRBD2 agrees at 13 bases. The CDR3 spans 15 residues. Germline lookup yields CDR1 DFQATT and CDR2 SNEGSKA (reference sequence). V was clipped by 6 bases and J by 6 bases; unmatched bases: 8. Here the CDR3 reads CSAPRTSGSGNEQFF. CDR3 in DNA: TGCAGTGCCCCGAGGACTAGCGGGAGCGGCAATGAGCAGTTCTTC.

This clonotype was seen at least ten times. V and J are TRBV13 and TRBJ2-1, with D unresolved. V shed 3 bases and J shed 6 bases, with 12 bases lying between them. CDR3 length: 14 residues. In germline, CDR1 is PRHDT, CDR2 FYEKMQ (reference sequence). The CDR3 spells CASSFEGKVNEQFF. CDR3 bases: TGTGCCAGCAGCTTCGAAGGGAAGGTCAATGAGCAGTTCTTC.

The V and J genes are TRBV3-1 and TRBJ1-1, with D unclear. V was trimmed by 4 bases and J by 0 bases, leaving 12 bases between them. Per the germline V gene, CDR1 is LGHDT and CDR2 is YNNKEL (reference sequence). This CDR3 comprises 15 residues. CDR3 sequence (DNA): TGTGCCAGCAGCCCTGGTGGAGGCCTGAACACTGAAGCTTTCTTT. Translating it yields CASSPGGGLNTEAFF. Complete variable domain (other parts from reference TRBV3-1 and TRBJ1-1): DTAVSQTPKYLVTQMGNDKSIKCEQNLGHDTMYWYKQDSKKFLKIMFSYNNKELIINETVPNRFSPKSPDKAHLNLHINSLELGDSAVYFCASSPGGGLNTEAFFGQGTRLTVV.

This clonotype was seen more than once but under ten times. The chain is built from TRBV20-1 and TRBJ2-3; D gene uncertain. This CDR3 has 13 amino acids. Trimming removed 3 bases at V and 1 base at J, with 8 bases between. The germline V gene encodes CDR1 DFQATT and CDR2 SNEGSKA (reference sequence). CDR3 in DNA: TGCAGTGCTAGTCTCCGGGGCACAGATACGCAGTATTTT. As protein: CSASLRGTDTQYF.